A few counts support the clone carrying this TCR beta chain. Its cognate antigen is unknown. This entry comes from a study of naive and memory T cell subsets. Whole-study results and caveats: Gini index rose across naive, CM, EM and EMRA in CD4 and CD8. Findings for naive and memory subsets could not be checked against ground truth.

The beta constant-region primer was an equimolar mix of two oligonucleotides covering TRBC1 and TRBC2. Four rounds of PCR amplified the ligated cDNA using nested alpha and beta constant-region primers plus SP2. An oligonucleotide with the SP2 primer and a 12-nucleotide UMI was ligated to the cDNA 3' end. TCRdb used MiXCR to reprocess the UMI-ligation and nested PCR reads, holding one entry per CDR3 protein. Of roughly 24,000 distinct CDR3 sequences in the sample, roughly 9.1% were seen once. Alpha and beta libraries were amplified separately from the second PCR onward. The clonotype originates from a human donor in good health. Material: central memory CD8+ T cells from blood.

CDR3 residues: CASSRPDNEQFF. CDR3 nucleotides: TGTGCCAGCAGCAGACCTGACAATGAGCAGTTCTTC. This chain connects TRBV5-6 to TRBJ2-1; D unresolved. The CDR3 is made up of 12 amino acids. CDR1 and CDR2 from the germline V gene are SGHDT and YYEEEE. V was shortened by 4 bases and J by 5 bases, with 7 bases between the two germline ends.